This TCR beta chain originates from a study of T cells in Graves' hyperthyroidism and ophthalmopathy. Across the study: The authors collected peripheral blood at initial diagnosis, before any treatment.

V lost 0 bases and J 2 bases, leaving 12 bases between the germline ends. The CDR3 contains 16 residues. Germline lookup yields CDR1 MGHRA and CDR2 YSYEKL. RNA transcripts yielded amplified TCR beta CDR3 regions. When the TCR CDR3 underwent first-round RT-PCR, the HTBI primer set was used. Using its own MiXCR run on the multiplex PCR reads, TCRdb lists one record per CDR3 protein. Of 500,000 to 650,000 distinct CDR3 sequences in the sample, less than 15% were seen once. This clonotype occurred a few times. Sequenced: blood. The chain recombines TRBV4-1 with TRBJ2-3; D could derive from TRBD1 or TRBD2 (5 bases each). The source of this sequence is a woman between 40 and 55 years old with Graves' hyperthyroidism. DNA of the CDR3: TGCGCCAGCAGCCAAGATTGGGGACGGCCCACAGATACGCAGTATTTT. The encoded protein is CASSQDWGRPTDTQYF.